Included here is one T cell receptor beta chain sequence, with context. What it recognizes is unknown. The sample comes from a study of T cell responses to AZD1222 COVID-19 vaccine. General study findings and limits: Donors skewed white British and female; clonal diversity was possibly underestimated. Spike-specific TCR depth and breadth grew after two AZD1222 doses. Reports indicate that nearly half of spike-specific TCRs are directed at unmutated variant regions.

Timing groups of about 4 and about 12 weeks for second doses were pooled. Germline CDR1 reads DFQATT; CDR2 reads SNEGSKA (reference sequence). The CDR3 extends over 14 amino acids. Trimming removed 3 bases at V and 2 bases at J, with 14 bases between. Produced via immunoSEQ multiplex PCR; TCRdb's table is partial and in-frame only. The table shows about 84,000 clones, with 86% occurring only once. The source material was peripheral blood, sampled 28 days after the second AZD1222 dose. The rearrangement joins TRBV20-1 to TRBJ2-7; D gene unclear. The receptor was derived from an adult who received the AZD1222 COVID-19 vaccine. The CDR3 DNA sequence: TGCAGTGCTAGTCGGATAGACCGAACCTACGAGCAGTACTTC. This codes for CSASRIDRTYEQYF.